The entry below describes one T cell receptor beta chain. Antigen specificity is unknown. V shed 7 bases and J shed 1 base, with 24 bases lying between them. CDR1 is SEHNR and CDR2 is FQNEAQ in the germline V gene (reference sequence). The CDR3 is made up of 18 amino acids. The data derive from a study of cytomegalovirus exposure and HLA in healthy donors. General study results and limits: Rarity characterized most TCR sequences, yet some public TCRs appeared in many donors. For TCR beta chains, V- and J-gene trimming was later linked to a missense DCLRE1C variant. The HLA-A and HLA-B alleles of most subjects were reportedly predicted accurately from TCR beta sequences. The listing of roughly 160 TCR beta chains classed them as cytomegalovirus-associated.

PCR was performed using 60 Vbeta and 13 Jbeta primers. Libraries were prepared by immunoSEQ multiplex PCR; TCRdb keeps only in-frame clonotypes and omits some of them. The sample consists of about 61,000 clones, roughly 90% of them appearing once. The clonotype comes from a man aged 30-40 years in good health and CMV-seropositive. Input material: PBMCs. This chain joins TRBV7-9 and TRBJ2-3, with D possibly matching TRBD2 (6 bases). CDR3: CASNLLRRDFQGTDTQYF. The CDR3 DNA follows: TGTGCCAGCAACCTACTCCGCCGGGACTTCCAGGGCACAGATACGCAGTATTTT.